This entry lists 14 T cell receptor beta chains sequenced from one sample in a study of molecular identifiers for immune sequencing clone quantification. Via MiXCR, TCRdb re-called the PCR reads, giving one row per CDR3 protein. Of approximately 680,000 distinct CDR3 sequences listed, over 25% are singletons. What was sequenced was naive CD8+ T cells from blood, with Jurkat cell RNA spiked in. Documented subset: FACS-sorted CD8+CD4-CCR7+CD45RA+ naive T cells. Receptors originate from a human donor in good health. Some libraries in this study had Jurkat cell RNA spiked in.

At least ten counts were recorded for this clonotype. This sequence joins TRBV28 and TRBJ1-1; D unresolved. The CDR3 totals 13 residues. V was shortened by 4 bases and J by 0 bases, with 6 bases between the two germline ends. CDR1 MDHEN and CDR2 SYDVKM come from the germline V gene. CDR3 in amino acids: CASSWAMNTEAFF. CDR3 sequence (DNA): TGTGCCAGCAGTTGGGCCATGAACACTGAAGCTTTCTTT. Full variable domain (outside the CDR3, taken from reference TRBV28 and TRBJ1-1): DVKVTQSSRYLVKRTGEKVFLECVQDMDHENMFWYRQDPGLGLRLIYFSYDVKMKEKGDIPEGYSVSREKKERFSLILESASTNQTSMYLCASSWAMNTEAFFGQGTRLTVV.

In this sample, this clonotype turned up many times. The chain links TRBV5-6 to TRBJ1-1, with D possibly matching TRBD1 (6 bases). The V gene lost 2 bases and the J gene lost 5 bases, with 13 bases spanning the gap. CDR1 SGHDT and CDR2 YYEEEE come from the germline V gene. The CDR3 sequence is 14 residues long. The CDR3 protein is CASSFAAGETEAFF. CDR3 nucleotides: TGTGCCAGCAGCTTTGCTGCAGGGGAAACTGAAGCTTTCTTT.

This clonotype appeared a few times. The chain couples TRBV6-2 or TRBV6-3 to TRBJ1-4, with 11 positions matching TRBD1. This CDR3 is built from 19 residues. The germline gives CDR1 MNHEY, CDR2 SVGEGT. After removal of 6 bases from V and 5 bases from J, the junction contained 17 bases not matched to a gene. The chain's CDR3 is CASSQPDRGPIPTNEKLFF. DNA of the CDR3: TGTGCCAGCAGCCAGCCGGACAGGGGGCCCATACCGACGAATGAAAAACTGTTTTTT.

This clonotype was picked up a small number of times. The genes are TRBV29-1 and TRBJ2-1; D remains unclear. The CDR3 runs to 13 residues. Germline assignment: CDR1 SQVTM and CDR2 ANQGSEA. Trimming removed 4 bases from V and 2 bases from J, with 9 bases in between. The CDR3 spells CSVVASTYNEQFF. CDR3 sequence (DNA): TGCAGCGTTGTGGCTTCTACCTACAATGAGCAGTTCTTC.

The CDR3: CASSPGTGNTIYF. DNA for the CDR3: TGTGCCAGCAGTCCCGGGACTGGAAACACCATATATTTT. This chain connects TRBV12-3 or TRBV12-4 to TRBJ1-3; D call uncertain. V was cut by 5 bases and J by 2 bases, with 7 bases left in between. There are 13 residues in the CDR3.

Ten or more counts support this clonotype. This chain uses TRBV5-1 with TRBJ2-3, with 8 bases fitting TRBD2. The CDR3 consists of 19 residues. V lost 0 bases to trimming and J lost 2 bases; unmatched junction nucleotides: 14. CDR1 is SGHRS and CDR2 is YFSETQ in the germline V gene. The CDR3 is CASSLGSGVPPVFTDTQYF. In DNA form, the CDR3 reads TGCGCCAGCAGCTTGGGTAGCGGGGTTCCACCAGTGTTCACAGATACGCAGTATTTT.

Only a few counts were recorded for this clonotype. The genes are TRBV6-2 or TRBV6-3 and TRBJ1-5; tentative D call: TRBD1 (6 bases). The V gene's germline CDR1 is MNHEY and CDR2 SVGEGT. CDR3 length equals 19 residues. The V end was cut by 3 bases, the J end by 0 bases, with 21 bases between. The CDR3 loop is CASSYSGTSLSHSNQPQHF. CDR3 DNA sequence: TGTGCCAGCAGTTATTCTGGGACATCGTTATCGCATAGCAATCAGCCCCAGCATTTT.

The rearrangement uses TRBV6-2 or TRBV6-3 and TRBJ2-7; D uncertain. The germline gives CDR1 MNHEY, CDR2 SVGEGT. The CDR3 has 13 residues. In nucleotides, the CDR3 is TGTGCAATCGGGCCGCCGAGCTCCTACGAGCAGTACTTC. Translating it yields CAIGPPSSYEQYF.

The sample holds a few counts of this clonotype. The gene calls are TRBV12-3 or TRBV12-4 and TRBJ2-1; D is perhaps TRBD1 (6 bases). V was cut by 6 bases and J by 4 bases, with 16 bases left in between. The CDR3 runs 15 residues. The CDR3 is CASSNPGHPYNEQFF. The CDR3 DNA sequence: TGTGCCAGCAGCAACCCGGGACACCCGTACAATGAGCAGTTCTTC.

This clonotype was recorded many times. The chain links TRBV28 to TRBJ1-5; D is perhaps TRBD1 (6 bases). Trimming shortened V by 4 bases and J by 7 bases, and 26 bases separated the two germline ends. Germline V gene data show CDR1 as MDHEN and CDR2 as SYDVKM. CDR3 length equals 18 residues. The DNA for the CDR3 is TGTGCCAGCAGTTACAACCCCAGACAGGTCCCCCGGGGGCAGCCCCAGCATTTT. This translates into CASSYNPRQVPRGQPQHF.

The genes are TRBV5-1 and TRBJ2-5; 15 positions match TRBD2. In germline, CDR1 is SGHRS, CDR2 YFSETQ. With V trimmed by 4 bases and J by 4 bases, 14 bases remained unmatched. This CDR3 has 19 residues. The CDR3 here is CASSERTSGGGLFLETQYF. CDR3 bases: TGCGCCAGCAGCGAACGGACTAGCGGGGGGGGCCTTTTCTTAGAGACCCAGTACTTC.

The sample holds many counts of this clonotype. The chain links TRBV7-2 to TRBJ2-3; D not resolved. The V gene's germline CDR1 is SGHTA and CDR2 FQGNSA. This CDR3 has 13 amino acids. Trimming cost V 5 bases and J 5 bases, with 11 bases left between them. CDR3 sequence (DNA): TGTGCCAGCAGCCTGCCCCCGGGAGATACGCAGTATTTT. This translates into CASSLPPGDTQYF.

This clonotype was picked up a small number of times. The chain has TRBV6-5 and TRBJ2-5; a weak D match, TRBD1 (6 bases). The CDR3 loop spans 15 amino acids. Trimming left V 2 bases short and J 2 bases short, with 12 bases between. Germline V gene lookup returns CDR1 MNHEY and CDR2 SVGAGI. CDR3 protein: CASSYLTGSQETQYF. In nucleotides, the CDR3 is TGTGCCAGCAGTTACCTGACAGGATCGCAAGAGACCCAGTACTTC.

Notes on this clonotype: A read error is possible here, since a much larger clone lies one base away. This chain uses TRBV19 with TRBJ1-5; D unresolved. The CDR3 covers 15 residues. Trimming took 3 bases from V and 7 from J, leaving 16 bases between them. CDR1 and CDR2 from the germline V gene are LNHDA and SQIVND (reference sequence). The CDR3 DNA reads TGTGCCAGTAGTATCTGGGCCCACGGCGGGCAGCCCCAGCATTTT. This codes for CASSIWAHGGQPQHF.